This entry features one T cell receptor (beta chain) sequence. No antigen is known for it. This entry belongs to a study of chemoradiotherapy in HPV16-positive cancers. Study outcomes and limitations: In HPV16-positive patients, HPV-responsive T-cell expansion tracked better recurrence-free survival.

Method: immunoSEQ multiplex PCR; TCRdb's copy keeps in-frame clones and lacks some. The sample lists 40,000 or so clones, 75% to 85% seen once, with 4.5% to 5.5% in the top ten. Per the germline V gene, CDR1 is LNHDA and CDR2 is SQIVND (reference sequence). The CDR3 spans 15 residues. Trimming took 4 bases from V and 5 from J, leaving 18 bases between them. The receptor's source is a human donor with HPV-associated anogenital cancer. J is TRBJ2-7 and V is TRBV19; a weak D match, TRBD1 (6 bases). Sequenced here: blood, sampled from a patient who underwent chemoradiotherapy. CDR3 coding DNA: TGTGCCAGTAGTAAGACAGGCTCACGTTTTGACGAGCAGTACTTC. This encodes CASSKTGSRFDEQYF.